The 24 T cell receptor beta chains listed next were all sequenced from one sample in a study of blood T cell repertoires in COVID-19. The protocol was immunoSEQ multiplex PCR, while the TCRdb copy is restricted to in-frame clones and leaves out a portion. This table holds about 160,000 clones, about four fifths found once. Sequencing was performed on peripheral blood. Receptor source: a woman older than 75 with acute or convalescent COVID-19.

The CDR3 bases are TGTGCCAGCAGCGGGACACCGAACACCGGGGAGCTGTTTTTT. Amino acids: CASSGTPNTGELFF. The gene calls are TRBV3-1 (or the pseudogene TRBV3-2) and TRBJ2-2, with D possibly being TRBD1 (6 bases). V dropped 5 bases and J dropped 0 bases, with 7 bases sitting between them. The CDR3 extends over 14 amino acids. Germline CDR1 is LGHDT and CDR2 is YNNKEL (reference sequence).

The gene calls are TRBV4-1 and TRBJ1-2; D is perhaps TRBD1 (5 bases). The CDR3 spans 13 residues. Germline CDR1 MGHRA, CDR2 YSYEKL. V lost 6 bases, J lost 4 bases, and 12 bases lay in between. As DNA, the CDR3 is TGCGCCAGCAGGCTGACAGCTTCCTATGGCTACACCTTC. This translates into CASRLTASYGYTF.

In its sample, this clone was seen a few times. The chain uses TRBV10-3 and TRBJ2-7; D is possibly TRBD1 (6 bases). CDR3 size: 15 residues. Deletions cut 2 bases from V and 3 bases from J, with 14 bases between. Per germline, CDR1 ENHRY and CDR2 SYGVKD. For the CDR3, the DNA is TGTGCCATCAGTGAGGACCAGGGGATCAACTACGAGCAGTACTTC. It yields the protein CAISEDQGINYEQYF.

This clone appeared a few times. The rearrangement links TRBV12-2 to TRBJ1-5; the DNA was not compared with TRBD1, the D call given in the table. TRBV12-2 is assigned pseudogene status. This CDR3 comprises 12 residues. The DNA for the CDR3 is TGTGCAAGTCAGGGGGCGAATCAGCCCCAGCATTTT. It encodes CASQGANQPQHF.

This clone was picked up a small number of times. This chain links TRBV5-1 with TRBJ2-1, with 10 bases lining up with TRBD1. CDR3 length: 15 residues. CDR1 is SGHRS, CDR2 YFSETQ, per germline. V gave up 6 bases and J gave up 2 bases; unmatched junction bases: 5. The CDR3 DNA follows: TGCGCCAGCAAGGCGGGACAGGGGACCTACAATGAGCAGTTCTTC. As protein: CASKAGQGTYNEQFF.

The chain uses TRBV5-6 and TRBJ1-2; D is possibly TRBD1 (6 bases). From germline, CDR1 is SGHDT and CDR2 YYEEEE. V shed 4 bases and J shed 4 bases, with 17 bases lying between them. This CDR3 comprises 15 residues. CDR3 in DNA: TGTGCCAGCAGCGAAATTGGACAGTCTCGCTATGGCTACACCTTC. This encodes CASSEIGQSRYGYTF.

V and J are TRBV6-5 and TRBJ1-6, with D perhaps TRBD1 (6 bases). Trimming pared 7 bases from V and 10 bases from J, leaving 11 bases between. The CDR3 is 12 residues long. Germline values: CDR1 MNHEY, CDR2 SVGAGI. The CDR3 DNA reads as TGTGCCAGCACGGGGGGCCGCTCACCCCTCCACTTT. Residues: CASTGGRSPLHF.

The rearrangement joins TRBV3-1 (or the pseudogene TRBV3-2) to TRBJ1-6, with D perhaps TRBD1 (6 bases). The CDR3 covers 17 residues. V lost 4 bases and J lost 7, with 20 bases in between. CDR1 LGHDT and CDR2 YNNKEL come from the germline V gene (reference sequence). The CDR3 spells CASSPTFGTFSNSPLHF. Written as DNA, the CDR3 is TGTGCCAGCAGCCCTACATTCGGGACATTCTCGAATTCACCCCTCCACTTT.

This clone came up a few times. This sequence joins TRBV18 and TRBJ1-2, with 7 bases lining up with TRBD1. The CDR3 runs 16 residues. V gave up 2 bases and J gave up 2 bases; unmatched junction bases: 8. Looked up from germline, CDR1 is KGHSH and CDR2 is LQKENI. For the CDR3, the DNA is TGTGCCAGCTCACCAGCCGTTGGACAGGACAACTATGGCTACACCTTC. Residues: CASSPAVGQDNYGYTF. The entire variable domain, with the rest obtained from reference TRBV18 and TRBJ1-2, is as follows: NAGVMQNPRHLVRRRGQEARLRCSPMKGHSHVYWYRQLPEEGLKFMVYLQKENIIDESGMPKERFSAEFPKEGPSILRIQQVVRGDSAAYFCASSPAVGQDNYGYTFGSGTRLTVV.

This chain connects TRBV4-1 to TRBJ1-2, with a tentative D call TRBD1 (5 bases). Germline values: CDR1 MGHRA, CDR2 YSYEKL. V lost 2 bases and J lost 1, with 11 bases in between. The CDR3 extends over 15 amino acids. Written as DNA, the CDR3 is TGCGCCAGCAGCCAATCGACAGCGAATAACTATGGCTACACCTTC. Translating gives CASSQSTANNYGYTF.

The CDR3, as DNA: TGTGCCAGCATTGGGACAGGTTCCTCCTATGGCTACACCTTC. Its translation: CASIGTGSSYGYTF. The genes are TRBV28 and TRBJ1-2, with 8 bases fitting TRBD1. J gave up 4 bases and V 7 bases, and 8 bases lay outside the gene matches. Germline V gene sequence: CDR1 MDHEN, CDR2 SYDVKM. The CDR3 extends over 14 amino acids.

The CDR3 region has the DNA TGTGCCAGCAGCTTCCTAGCAGACAGGGGGCCAAACACCATATATTTT. This translates into CASSFLADRGPNTIYF. The chain combines TRBV7-9 with TRBJ1-3, with 10 bases fitting TRBD1. J was trimmed by 6 bases and V by 3 bases; bases with no gene match: 8. CDR1 is SEHNR and CDR2 is FQNEAQ in the germline V gene (reference sequence). This CDR3 contains 16 residues.

The rearrangement links TRBV4-2 to TRBJ1-2, with 9 positions matching TRBD1. This CDR3 is 15 amino acids long. V shed 4 bases and J 6 bases; nucleotides not matched to a gene: 9. Per germline, CDR1 LGHNA and CDR2 YNFKEQ. The CDR3 coding sequence is TGTGCCAGCAGCCCCGAATTGACAGGGGGACATGGCTACACCTTC. Its translation: CASSPELTGGHGYTF.

V gene TRBV6-5 combines with J gene TRBJ1-6; 9 bases map to TRBD1. This CDR3 is 14 amino acids long. CDR1 MNHEY and CDR2 SVGAGI come from the germline V gene. With 4 bases clipped from V and 8 bases from J, the junction kept 3 bases outside the gene matches. The CDR3 DNA reads as TGTGCCAGCAGTTTTACAGGGGGCGATTCACCCCTCCACTTT. Encoded protein: CASSFTGGDSPLHF.

The gene calls are TRBV9 and TRBJ2-2, with D perhaps TRBD1 (5 bases). CDR1 and CDR2 from the germline V gene are SGDLS and YYNGEE. The CDR3 runs to 15 residues. V was shortened by 3 bases and J by 4 bases, with 13 bases between the two germline ends. CDR3: CASSASSGITGELFF. CDR3 sequence (DNA): TGTGCCAGCAGCGCGTCCTCAGGGATCACCGGGGAGCTGTTTTTT.

The V and J genes are TRBV12-5 and TRBJ2-5; the match to TRBD1 covers 8 bases. Germline lookup yields CDR1 LGHNT and CDR2 FRNRAP. The CDR3 runs 15 residues. Germline trimming cut 0 bases from V and 0 bases from J; bases unmatched to any gene: 0. CDR3 sequence (DNA): TGTGCTAGTGGTTTGGTGACAGGGGACCAAGAGACCCAGTACTTC. Amino acid sequence: CASGLVTGDQETQYF. The variable domain in full, with the rest retrieved from reference TRBV12-5 and TRBJ2-5, is DARVTQTPRHKVTEMGQEVTMRCQPILGHNTVFWYRQTMMQGLELLAYFRNRAPLDDSGMPKDRFSAEMPDATLATLKIQPSEPRDSAVYFCASGLVTGDQETQYFGPGTRLLVL.

The chain couples TRBV24-1 to TRBJ2-1; tentative D call: TRBD1 (5 bases). The CDR3 spans 14 residues. The V and J ends lost 3 bases and 4 bases respectively, with 9 bases between them. The germline CDR1 and CDR2 sequences are KGHDR and SFDVKD. For the CDR3, the DNA is TGTGCCACCAGTGATCCTCAGGGATACAATGAGCAGTTCTTC. Protein product: CATSDPQGYNEQFF.

The V gene is TRBV6-1, the J gene TRBJ1-2; D unclear. The CDR3 consists of 12 residues. V lost 3 bases, J lost 8 bases, and 10 bases lay in between. The germline V gene has CDR1 MNHNS and CDR2 SASEGT. In nucleotides, the CDR3 is TGTGCCAGCAGTGAGGCCCCCTGGGGCTACACCTTC. Residues: CASSEAPWGYTF.

The J gene is TRBJ1-2, the V gene TRBV20-1, with 7 bases matching TRBD1. CDR1 DFQATT and CDR2 SNEGSKA come from the germline V gene (reference sequence). The CDR3 sequence is 14 residues long. V shed 3 bases, J shed 3 bases, and the junction held 7 bases outside the gene matches. The CDR3 DNA follows: TGCAGTGCTAGTGAGAGAGGGGGCGACTATGGCTACACCTTC. Its protein product is CSASERGGDYGYTF.

This clone appeared a few times. The rearrangement uses TRBV19 and TRBJ1-2; no clear D. Germline values: CDR1 LNHDA, CDR2 SQIVND (reference sequence). There are 13 residues in the CDR3. Trimming shortened V by 1 base and J by 9 bases, and 12 bases separated the two germline ends. The CDR3 DNA follows: TGTGCCAGTAGTATAGTCCCAGATTCAAGCTACACCTTC. It is translated as CASSIVPDSSYTF.

The count of this clone is one. The rearrangement links TRBV6-5 to TRBJ2-7; TRBD1 agrees at 9 bases. Germline CDR1 and CDR2: MNHEY and SVGAGI. With 6 bases clipped from V and 3 bases from J, the junction kept 6 bases outside the gene matches. The CDR3 sequence is 14 residues long. The CDR3 nucleotides read TGTGCCAGCAGGGCTCCGGGACAGGGCTACGAGCAGTACTTC. Its protein is CASRAPGQGYEQYF.

The chain couples TRBV24-1 to TRBJ2-5; 8 bases fit TRBD1. The trim removed 5 bases at V and 1 base at J, leaving 8 bases unmatched. This CDR3 contains 16 residues. Germline CDR1 reads KGHDR; CDR2 reads SFDVKD. The CDR3 loop is CATSGTGFSLQETQYF. For the CDR3, the DNA is TGTGCCACCAGTGGGACAGGGTTCAGTCTCCAAGAGACCCAGTACTTC.

The rearrangement joins TRBV19 to TRBJ1-5, with D tentatively TRBD1 (5 bases). Trimming shortened V by 5 bases and J by 0 bases, and 11 bases separated the two germline ends. Looked up from germline, CDR1 is LNHDA and CDR2 is SQIVND (reference sequence). There are 15 residues in the CDR3. The CDR3 protein is CASSPDNYSNQPQHF. The DNA of the CDR3 is TGTGCCAGTAGTCCGGACAATTATAGCAATCAGCCCCAGCATTTT.

This chain connects TRBV5-1 to TRBJ1-3; maybe TRBD1 (5 bases). V lost 1 base, J lost 4 bases, and 9 bases lay in between. From germline, CDR1 is SGHRS and CDR2 YFSETQ. The CDR3 has 14 amino acids. The CDR3 reads CASSLTGDGNTIYF. The CDR3 region has the DNA TGCGCCAGCAGCTTGACGGGGGACGGAAACACCATATATTTT.